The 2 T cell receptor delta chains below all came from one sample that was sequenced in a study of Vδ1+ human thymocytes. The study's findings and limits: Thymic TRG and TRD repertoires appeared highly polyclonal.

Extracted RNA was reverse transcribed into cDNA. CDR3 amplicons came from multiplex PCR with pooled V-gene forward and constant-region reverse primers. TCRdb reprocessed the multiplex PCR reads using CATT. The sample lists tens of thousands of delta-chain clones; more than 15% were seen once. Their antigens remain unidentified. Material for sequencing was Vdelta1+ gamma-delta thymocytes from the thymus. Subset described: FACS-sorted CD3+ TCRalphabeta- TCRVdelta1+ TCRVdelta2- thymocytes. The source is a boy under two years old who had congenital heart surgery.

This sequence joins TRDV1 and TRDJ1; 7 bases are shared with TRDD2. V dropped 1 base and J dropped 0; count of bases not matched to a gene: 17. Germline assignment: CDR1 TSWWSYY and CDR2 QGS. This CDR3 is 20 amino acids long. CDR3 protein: CALGEPHFLPLCRYTDKLIF. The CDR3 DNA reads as TGTGCTCTTGGGGAACCCCATTTCCTACCACTGTGCCGGTACACCGATAAACTCATCTTT.

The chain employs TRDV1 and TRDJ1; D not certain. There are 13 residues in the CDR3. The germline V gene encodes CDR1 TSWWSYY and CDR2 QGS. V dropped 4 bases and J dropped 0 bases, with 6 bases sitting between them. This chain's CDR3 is CALGGINTDKLIF. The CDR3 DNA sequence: TGTGCTCTTGGGGGGATTAACACCGATAAACTCATCTTT.